This is a list of T cell receptor beta chains from one sample in a study of shared T cell receptors in the human thymus. Method: immunoSEQ multiplex PCR; TCRdb's copy keeps in-frame clones and lacks some. The sample shows 700,000 or so clones, 70% to 90% of them seen only once. This sample also belongs to another study, concerning human thymus T cells.

The material sequenced was thymocytes. Receptors originate from a girl under three years old with a congenital heart defect. Each CDR3 is given with its conserved first and last residue. D genes are given only for firm matches. Some rows have no size entry. The others give once, few or many, or a class for an expanded clone.

cdr3_nt: TGTGCCAGCAGCTTAGAGGACCCAGGGGATGGCTACACCTTC
cdr3_aa: CASSLEDPGDGYTF
j_call: TRBJ1-2
clone_size: NA
d_call: NA
v_call: TRBV7-2

cdr3_nt: TGCGCCAGCAGTGAACGTGACACCACCTACGAGCAGTACTTC
cdr3_aa: CASSERDTTYEQYF
j_call: TRBJ2-7
clone_size: NA
d_call: NA
v_call: TRBV10-2

cdr3_nt: TGTGCCAGCAGCCATGGACACCCATACTCTGGAAACACCATATATTTT
cdr3_aa: CASSHGHPYSGNTIYF
j_call: TRBJ1-3
clone_size: NA
d_call: NA
v_call: TRBV13

cdr3_nt: TGTGCCAGCAGTTTTGAGCGGGGGGGCCTTTACAATGAGCAGTTCTTC
cdr3_aa: CASSFERGGLYNEQFF
j_call: TRBJ2-1
clone_size: NA
d_call: TRBD2
v_call: TRBV28

cdr3_nt: TGTGCCAGCAGTCACGGTGGGCTAGCGGGGGCCCAGTTCTTC
cdr3_aa: CASSHGGLAGAQFF
j_call: TRBJ2-1
clone_size: NA
d_call: TRBD2
v_call: TRBV6-6

cdr3_nt: TGTGCCACCGAACAGCACACTGAAGCTTTCTTT
cdr3_aa: CATEQHTEAFF
j_call: TRBJ1-1
clone_size: NA
d_call: NA
v_call: TRBV15

cdr3_nt: TGTGCTAGTGGTTTGGACACCAACCAGAATGAAAAACTGTTTTTT
cdr3_aa: CASGLDTNQNEKLFF
j_call: TRBJ1-4
clone_size: NA
d_call: NA
v_call: TRBV12-5

cdr3_nt: TGCGCCAGCAGCCAAGATATCTCGATCAGCGGGGGGCCCTCCTACGAGCAGTACTTC
cdr3_aa: CASSQDISISGGPSYEQYF
j_call: TRBJ2-7
clone_size: once
d_call: TRBD2
v_call: TRBV4-1

cdr3_nt: TGTGCCAGCAGCTACAGGGTAATAGACTATGGCTACACCTTC
cdr3_aa: CASSYRVIDYGYTF
j_call: TRBJ1-2
clone_size: NA
d_call: NA
v_call: TRBV5-4

cdr3_nt: TGCGCCAGCAGCCAAAAAGGTGTGGGGCGGATCCGAATGAACACTGAAGCTTTCTTT
cdr3_aa: CASSQKGVGRIRMNTEAFF
j_call: TRBJ1-1
clone_size: NA
d_call: NA
v_call: TRBV4-3

cdr3_nt: TGTGCCAGCAGTTACCCCGGGAAGAACTCCTACGAGCAGTACTTC
cdr3_aa: CASSYPGKNSYEQYF
j_call: TRBJ2-7
clone_size: NA
d_call: NA
v_call: TRBV6-5

cdr3_nt: TGTGCCAGCAGTTTATCGCTACTCGACAGGGCTGGGGCCAACGTCCTGACTTTC
cdr3_aa: CASSLSLLDRAGANVLTF
j_call: TRBJ2-6
clone_size: NA
d_call: TRBD1
v_call: TRBV27

cdr3_nt: TGTGCCAGCCAGGGGAGGGAGCCCCAGCATTTT
cdr3_aa: CASQGREPQHF
j_call: TRBJ1-5
clone_size: NA
d_call: NA
v_call: TRBV28

cdr3_nt: TGTGCCAGCTCACGACGGACCCGGGACAGGGTTATCAATCAGCCCCAGCATTTT
cdr3_aa: CASSRRTRDRVINQPQHF
j_call: TRBJ1-5
clone_size: NA
d_call: TRBD1
v_call: TRBV18

cdr3_nt: TGTGCCAGCAGCTTACTTAAGGACAGGGAAGCTTTCTTT
cdr3_aa: CASSLLKDREAFF
j_call: TRBJ1-1
clone_size: NA
d_call: TRBD1
v_call: TRBV9

cdr3_nt: TGTGCCAGCAGTTACTCAGGACTGAATCCTAACTATGGCTACACCTTC
cdr3_aa: CASSYSGLNPNYGYTF
j_call: TRBJ1-2
clone_size: NA
d_call: NA
v_call: TRBV6-5

cdr3_nt: TGTGCCAGCAGATCAGGGGGGCAGGACACTGAAGCTTTCTTT
cdr3_aa: CASRSGGQDTEAFF
j_call: TRBJ1-1
clone_size: NA
d_call: TRBD1
v_call: TRBV5-4

cdr3_nt: TGTGCCAGCAGCTTACGTGGACTAGCCACCGGGGAGCTGTTTTTT
cdr3_aa: CASSLRGLATGELFF
j_call: TRBJ2-2
clone_size: NA
d_call: TRBD2
v_call: TRBV7-9

cdr3_nt: TGTGCCAGTAGCTACAGGGTTTTCGCCGGGGAGCTGTTTTTT
cdr3_aa: CASSYRVFAGELFF
j_call: TRBJ2-2
clone_size: NA
d_call: NA
v_call: TRBV19

cdr3_nt: TGTGCCAGCAAGAACAGGGAATCAATTATCACTGAAGCTTTCTTT
cdr3_aa: CASKNRESIITEAFF
j_call: TRBJ1-1
clone_size: NA
d_call: NA
v_call: TRBV6-5

cdr3_nt: TGTGCCATCAGTAAGTCGGCAGGGGAGGGATATGGCTACACCTTC
cdr3_aa: CAISKSAGEGYGYTF
j_call: TRBJ1-2
clone_size: NA
d_call: NA
v_call: TRBV10-3

cdr3_nt: TGTGCCAGCATTCCCCGGGACACTGGAAACACCATATATTTT
cdr3_aa: CASIPRDTGNTIYF
j_call: TRBJ1-3
clone_size: NA
d_call: NA
v_call: TRBV6-1

cdr3_nt: TGTGCCAGCAGCCAACCCCCGACAGGGACCACTGAAGCTTTCTTT
cdr3_aa: CASSQPPTGTTEAFF
j_call: TRBJ1-1
clone_size: once
d_call: TRBD1
v_call: TRBV7-2

cdr3_nt: TGTGCCATCAGGAAACAGGGGACGTTGAACACTGAAGCTTTCTTT
cdr3_aa: CAIRKQGTLNTEAFF
j_call: TRBJ1-1
clone_size: few
d_call: TRBD1
v_call: TRBV10-3

cdr3_nt: TGTGCCAGCTTTGGTAGGGGTAGGGGCTACACCTTC
cdr3_aa: CASFGRGRGYTF
j_call: TRBJ1-2
clone_size: NA
d_call: NA
v_call: TRBV6-1

cdr3_nt: TGTGCCAGCAGGTACGGGAAGCCTCACAATGAGCAGTTCTTC
cdr3_aa: CASRYGKPHNEQFF
j_call: TRBJ2-1
clone_size: NA
d_call: NA
v_call: TRBV27

cdr3_nt: TGTGCCAGCAGCTTAGAGTCGCGGAGGTCTAACTATGGCTACACCTTC
cdr3_aa: CASSLESRRSNYGYTF
j_call: TRBJ1-2
clone_size: NA
d_call: NA
v_call: TRBV7-9

cdr3_nt: TGTGCCAGTAGAACGGACAGGCCTATGAACACTGAAGCTTTCTTT
cdr3_aa: CASRTDRPMNTEAFF
j_call: TRBJ1-1
clone_size: NA
d_call: TRBD1
v_call: TRBV2

cdr3_nt: TGTGCTAGTGGTTTGGCCTCAGGGGCCCAGCAGTTCTTC
cdr3_aa: CASGLASGAQQFF
j_call: TRBJ2-1
clone_size: once
d_call: NA
v_call: TRBV12-5

cdr3_nt: TGTGCCAGCAGTTCCGGCAGGGTCGACTATGGCTACACCTTC
cdr3_aa: CASSSGRVDYGYTF
j_call: TRBJ1-2
clone_size: NA
d_call: NA
v_call: TRBV6-6

cdr3_nt: TGTGCCAGCTCACCCCGACAGGGGCCCTACAATGAGCAGTTCTTC
cdr3_aa: CASSPRQGPYNEQFF
j_call: TRBJ2-1
clone_size: NA
d_call: TRBD1
v_call: TRBV18

cdr3_nt: TGTGCCAGCAGCTTGGATACCGGAGATAAGGCCGAAAAACTGTTTTTT
cdr3_aa: CASSLDTGDKAEKLFF
j_call: TRBJ1-4
clone_size: NA
d_call: NA
v_call: TRBV5-4

cdr3_nt: TGTGCCAGCCGCGGGTTGGTTCGGTTGGCGGGCTTCTACAATGAGCAGTTCTTC
cdr3_aa: CASRGLVRLAGFYNEQFF
j_call: TRBJ2-1
clone_size: NA
d_call: NA
v_call: TRBV27

cdr3_nt: TGCGCCAGCAGCCCCCCAGTGGGGGGGGCGAAAGATGAGCAGTTCTTC
cdr3_aa: CASSPPVGGAKDEQFF
j_call: TRBJ2-1
clone_size: NA
d_call: NA
v_call: TRBV5-1

cdr3_nt: TGTGCCACCAGCAGAGGACCGGCGGACAGGGGGCTATCTAATGAAAAACTGTTTTTT
cdr3_aa: CATSRGPADRGLSNEKLFF
j_call: TRBJ1-4
clone_size: NA
d_call: TRBD1
v_call: TRBV15

cdr3_nt: TGTGCCAGCAGCCAAGTCGACATTGTGGGGGGACGATACTATGGCTACACCTTC
cdr3_aa: CASSQVDIVGGRYYGYTF
j_call: TRBJ1-2
clone_size: NA
d_call: NA
v_call: TRBV14

cdr3_nt: TGTGCCAGCAACAGGGGTCTGAACACTGAAGCTTTCTTT
cdr3_aa: CASNRGLNTEAFF
j_call: TRBJ1-1
clone_size: NA
d_call: TRBD1
v_call: TRBV28

cdr3_nt: TGTGCCATCAGTCTTGCCCCATCGTCAGATTACGAGCAGTACTTC
cdr3_aa: CAISLAPSSDYEQYF
j_call: TRBJ2-7
clone_size: NA
d_call: NA
v_call: TRBV10-3

cdr3_nt: TGCGCCACCCTCAAGTCGAGTTCCTATAATTCACCCCTCCACTTT
cdr3_aa: CATLKSSSYNSPLHF
j_call: TRBJ1-6
clone_size: NA
d_call: NA
v_call: TRBV10-1

cdr3_nt: TGTGCCAGCAGCCACCCGGTGGCTAGCGGACCCTACACAGATACGCAGTATTTT
cdr3_aa: CASSHPVASGPYTDTQYF
j_call: TRBJ2-3
clone_size: NA
d_call: TRBD2
v_call: TRBV7-9

cdr3_nt: TGTGCCAGCAGTGAACCCGCAAAGGACAGGGGGAGAGGGAATCAGCCCCAGCATTTT
cdr3_aa: CASSEPAKDRGRGNQPQHF
j_call: TRBJ1-5
clone_size: few
d_call: TRBD1
v_call: TRBV6-1

cdr3_nt: TGTGCCAGTAAGGTAGCAGAGAACTATGGCTACACCTTC
cdr3_aa: CASKVAENYGYTF
j_call: TRBJ1-2
clone_size: NA
d_call: NA
v_call: TRBV19

cdr3_nt: TGTGCCAGCAGCTTAGACGGGAGGGGTAACTATGGCTACACCTTC
cdr3_aa: CASSLDGRGNYGYTF
j_call: TRBJ1-2
clone_size: NA
d_call: NA
v_call: TRBV7-2

cdr3_nt: TGTGCCAGCAGTCCCCCCGGGTGGGGCCCCCGAGAAAACATTCAGTACTTC
cdr3_aa: CASSPPGWGPRENIQYF
j_call: TRBJ2-4
clone_size: NA
d_call: NA
v_call: TRBV27